What follows are 32 T cell receptor beta chains derived from one specimen sequenced in a study of blood T cell repertoires in COVID-19. Only in-frame clones appear in the TCRdb table, and some are missing; sequencing was by immunoSEQ multiplex PCR. The top ten clones hold 6.5% to 9% of a sample with roughly 200,000 clones, roughly 84% of them seen once. Sequencing input: peripheral blood. These receptors were taken from a woman aged 40 to 50 with COVID-19, enrolled during active disease.

V is TRBV6-6 and J is TRBJ1-6; a possible D gene is TRBD1 (6 bases). Germline-derived CDR1 and CDR2 are MNHNY and SVGAGI (reference sequence). This CDR3 comprises 16 residues. The V and J ends lost 5 bases and 0 bases respectively, with 11 bases between them. This CDR3 reads CASSRDRSSYNSPLHF. In DNA, the CDR3 is TGTGCCAGCAGTCGAGACAGGAGCTCCTATAATTCACCCCTCCACTTT.

Only a few counts were recorded for this clone. This chain uses TRBV19 with TRBJ2-3; D unresolved. The V end lost 3 bases, the J end lost 0 bases, and 16 bases lay between the germline ends. This CDR3 comprises 17 residues. CDR1 LNHDA and CDR2 SQIVND come from the germline V gene (reference sequence). CDR3 sequence reads: CASSIPPLAASTDTQYF. In DNA, the CDR3 is TGTGCCAGTAGTATTCCCCCTTTAGCAGCGAGCACAGATACGCAGTATTTT. Variable domain in full (rest from reference TRBV19 and TRBJ2-3): DGGITQSPKYLFRKEGQNVTLSCEQNLNHDAMYWYRQDPGQGLRLIYYSQIVNDFQKGDIAEGYSVSREKKESFPLTVTSAQKNPTAFYLCASSIPPLAASTDTQYFGPGTRLTVL.

The chain employs TRBV7-6 and TRBJ1-1, with 7 bases that match TRBD1. The CDR3 totals 17 residues. Germline CDR1 is SGHVS and CDR2 is FNYEAQ. V was pared by 4 bases and J by 6 bases, with 17 bases of the junction left unmatched. CDR3 bases: TGTGCCAGCAGCTCTCTCTTAGGGGCTGGAGGGACAGCTGAAGCTTTCTTT. Its translation is CASSSLLGAGGTAEAFF.

The genes are TRBV4-1 and TRBJ2-1; D not resolved. V was trimmed by 3 bases and J by 3 bases, leaving 12 bases between them. The CDR3 has 15 residues. Germline V gene sequence: CDR1 MGHRA, CDR2 YSYEKL. The CDR3 reads CASSQARGGYNEQFF. CDR3 DNA: TGCGCCAGCAGCCAGGCCCGCGGTGGCTACAATGAGCAGTTCTTC.

The chain carries TRBV9 and TRBJ1-4; the D is unclear. Germline V lookup: CDR1 SGDLS, CDR2 YYNGEE. The CDR3 has 12 amino acids. Trimming took 3 bases from V and 3 from J, leaving 3 bases between them. CDR3 sequence: CASSGANEKLFF. CDR3 nucleotide sequence: TGTGCCAGCAGCGGAGCTAATGAAAAACTGTTTTTT.

The genes are TRBV29-1 and TRBJ1-1, with unresolved D. CDR3 length: 12 amino acids. With 5 bases removed from V and 0 bases from J, the gap between germline ends came to 7 bases. CDR1 is SQVTM, CDR2 ANQGSEA, per germline. The CDR3 coding sequence is TGCAGCGTTTATAGCTTGAACACTGAAGCTTTCTTT. This translates into CSVYSLNTEAFF.

The chain has TRBV3-1 (or the pseudogene TRBV3-2) and TRBJ2-3; D is perhaps TRBD2 (7 bases). CDR1 is LGHDT, CDR2 YNNKEL, per germline (reference sequence). The CDR3 is 15 residues long. Trimming cost V 7 bases and J 2 bases, with 16 bases left between them. CDR3 DNA: TGTGCCAGCAAGCGGCGGGGGCTTAACACAGATACGCAGTATTTT. Its translation: CASKRRGLNTDTQYF.

The chain is built from TRBV3-1 (or the pseudogene TRBV3-2) and TRBJ1-6; D remains unclear. Per germline, CDR1 LGHDT and CDR2 YNNKEL (reference sequence). V dropped 4 bases and J dropped 2 bases, with 9 bases sitting between them. The CDR3 is made up of 15 amino acids. The CDR3 DNA is TGTGCCAGCAGCCCCCTCAGGACCTATAATTCACCCCTCCACTTT. This codes for CASSPLRTYNSPLHF.

J is TRBJ1-2 and V is TRBV28; D is ambiguous. Germline V lookup: CDR1 MDHEN, CDR2 SYDVKM. The CDR3 runs to 14 residues. The ends were cut back, 6 bases at V and 1 base at J, with 12 bases in the middle. For the CDR3, the DNA is TGTGCCAGCAGAAGCCCCGGGATTAACTATGGCTACACCTTC. This encodes CASRSPGINYGYTF.

This clone was picked up a small number of times. CDR3 sequence: CASSSGQFGPRDTEAFF. The CDR3 DNA is TGTGCCAGCAGCTCCGGACAGTTTGGCCCGAGGGACACTGAAGCTTTCTTT. The rearrangement uses TRBV5-5 and TRBJ1-1; maybe TRBD1 (6 bases). The V gene's germline CDR1 is SGHKS and CDR2 YYEKEE (reference sequence). Between the trimmed V and J ends, which lost 3 bases and 3 bases, there was a span of 21 bases. The CDR3 has 17 residues.

The chain has TRBV5-1 and TRBJ2-1; the D gene is possibly TRBD1 (5 bases). Looked up from germline, CDR1 is SGHRS and CDR2 is YFSETQ. The CDR3 has 14 amino acids. Trimming took off 5 bases at V and 5 bases at J, with 14 bases between the two ends. The CDR3 here is CASRQAGPHNEQFF. The DNA of the CDR3 is TGCGCCAGCAGACAGGCAGGGCCTCACAATGAGCAGTTCTTC.

About this clone itself: Other nucleotide sequences in the sample specify the same CDR3. This chain connects TRBV14 to TRBJ1-2; D gene uncertain. Trimming pared 1 base from V and 5 bases from J, leaving 11 bases between. This CDR3 comprises 14 residues. Germline V gene sequence: CDR1 SGHDN, CDR2 FVKESK. The chain's CDR3 is CASSQVRTPYGYTF. Here the CDR3 DNA reads TGTGCCAGCAGCCAAGTTCGAACACCATATGGCTACACCTTC.

The CDR3 DNA is TGTGCCAGCAGCCAAGAAGACCAACAGGTGTGGACTAATGAAAAACTGTTTTTT. It is translated as CASSQEDQQVWTNEKLFF. The chain combines TRBV14 with TRBJ1-4; weak D call: TRBD1 (5 bases). The V gene lost 0 bases and the J gene lost 2 bases, with 16 bases spanning the gap. In germline, CDR1 is SGHDN, CDR2 FVKESK. The CDR3 runs 18 residues.

The chain has TRBV5-5 and TRBJ2-7; 10 nucleotides match TRBD2. In germline, CDR1 is SGHKS, CDR2 YYEKEE (reference sequence). The V and J ends lost 0 bases and 7 bases, in that order; junction bases with no gene match: 1. The CDR3 runs to 13 residues. CDR3 region: CASSLALAGEQYF. The CDR3 DNA reads TGTGCCAGCAGCTTGGCACTAGCGGGGGAGCAGTACTTC.

The chain has TRBV28 and TRBJ1-5, with D perhaps matching TRBD1 (5 bases). V was clipped by 5 bases and J by 2 bases, with 19 bases between them. Germline V lookup: CDR1 MDHEN, CDR2 SYDVKM. There are 17 residues in the CDR3. Here the CDR3 reads CASSPSVREKGNQPQHF. In DNA form, the CDR3 reads TGTGCCAGCAGTCCAAGCGTCAGGGAAAAGGGCAATCAGCCCCAGCATTTT.

The V gene is TRBV14, the J gene TRBJ1-1; D gene uncertain. The V and J ends lost 3 bases and 11 bases respectively, with 16 bases between them. CDR1 is SGHDN, CDR2 FVKESK, per germline. CDR3 length: 13 amino acids. CDR3 bases: TGTGCCAGCAGCCAGGTCTCCCAAAGGAGGGCTTTCTTT. Protein product: CASSQVSQRRAFF.

V usage is TRBV4-1 and J usage is TRBJ1-1; 10 bases fit TRBD1. CDR1 and CDR2 (germline): MGHRA, YSYEKL. The CDR3 has 16 residues. V shed 1 base and J 1 base; nucleotides not matched to a gene: 3. DNA of the CDR3: TGCGCCAGCAGCCAAGGCGACAGGGGGCGGAACACTGAAGCTTTCTTT. Amino acid sequence: CASSQGDRGRNTEAFF.

The rearrangement links TRBV6-5 to TRBJ2-7; 9 bases map to TRBD2. From germline, CDR1 is MNHEY and CDR2 SVGAGI. The CDR3 is 16 amino acids. The V segment lost 4 bases and the J segment 2 bases; nucleotides outside the gene matches: 9. CDR3 loop: CASSSILAGLAYEQYF. CDR3 sequence (DNA): TGTGCCAGCAGTTCGATTCTAGCGGGGCTTGCCTACGAGCAGTACTTC.

This chain joins TRBV28 and TRBJ2-7, with TRBD1 as a possible D gene (6 bases). V was pared by 3 bases and J by 2 bases, with 11 bases between. Per the germline V gene, CDR1 is MDHEN and CDR2 is SYDVKM. This CDR3 has 14 residues. The CDR3 is CASSFLQGAYEQYF. CDR3 coding DNA: TGTGCCAGCAGTTTTTTACAGGGCGCCTACGAGCAGTACTTC.

The chain couples TRBV10-2 to TRBJ2-2; no clear D. This CDR3 comprises 12 residues. Germline V gene lookup returns CDR1 WSHSY and CDR2 SAAADI. The V and J ends lost 7 bases and 2 bases respectively, with 5 bases between them. The CDR3 is CASTQNTGELFF. As DNA, the CDR3 is TGCGCCAGCACCCAAAACACCGGGGAGCTGTTTTTT.

This chain connects TRBV11-3 to TRBJ2-5; weak D call: TRBD1 (6 bases). The germline CDR1 and CDR2 sequences are SGHNT and YENEEA. The CDR3 is 14 amino acids. Trimming left V 1 base short and J 4 bases short, with 10 bases between. The chain's CDR3 is CASSLVGRGETQYF. The DNA for the CDR3 is TGTGCCAGCAGCTTAGTCGGCAGGGGAGAGACCCAGTACTTC.

For this clone: The identical CDR3 is also encoded by other nucleotide sequences in the sample. The V and J genes are TRBV27 and TRBJ2-7; D is unclear. The ends were cut back, 4 bases at V and 1 base at J, with 2 bases in the middle. CDR1 MNHEY and CDR2 SMNVEV come from the germline V gene (reference sequence). The CDR3 is 11 residues long. CDR3: CASSSSYEQYF. CDR3 nucleotides: TGTGCCAGCAGTTCGTCCTACGAGCAGTACTTC.

In regard to this clone: Germline and junction disagree at one end, which may indicate a read error. The genes are TRBV19 and TRBJ1-5, with 9 bases fitting TRBD1. CDR3 length: 17 residues. CDR1 and CDR2 from the germline V gene are LNHDA and SQIVND (reference sequence). The CDR3 bases are TGTGCCAGCAGTAGTATAGTTGGACAGGGGCGGAATCAGCCCCAGCATTTT. It yields the protein CASSSIVGQGRNQPQHF.

The genes are TRBV6-5 and TRBJ2-3, with TRBD2 matching 7 bases. The germline CDR1 and CDR2 sequences are MNHEY and SVGAGI. V trimming: 6 bases; J trimming: 2 bases; junction bases outside the gene matches: 5. The CDR3 spans 14 residues. The CDR3 DNA is TGTGCCAGCAGGCGACTAGCCCCCACAGATACGCAGTATTTT. Amino acid sequence: CASRRLAPTDTQYF.

The chain recombines TRBV4-1 with TRBJ1-1; D ambiguous. Germline CDR1 and CDR2: MGHRA and YSYEKL. CDR3 size: 16 residues. V lost 0 bases to trimming and J lost 4 bases, with 15 bases between them. The CDR3 bases are TGCGCCAGCAGCCAAGAGGGTGGAGGAAGGGTCACTGAAGCTTTCTTT. Residues: CASSQEGGGRVTEAFF.

This clone was seen only once. J is TRBJ2-7 and V is TRBV6-5; perhaps TRBD2 as D (5 bases). V lost 6 bases and J lost 1, with 10 bases in between. From germline, CDR1 is MNHEY and CDR2 SVGAGI. The length of the CDR3 is 13 residues. The CDR3 region is CASREGFSYEQYF. The CDR3 coding sequence is TGTGCCAGCAGAGAGGGATTTTCCTACGAGCAGTACTTC.

The V and J genes are TRBV5-1 and TRBJ2-1; 7 nucleotides agree with TRBD2. Per the germline V gene, CDR1 is SGHRS and CDR2 is YFSETQ. The CDR3 covers 14 residues. V shed 2 bases, J shed 4 bases, and the junction held 3 bases outside the gene matches. The chain's CDR3 is CASSFGREYNEQFF. CDR3 DNA sequence: TGCGCCAGCAGCTTTGGGAGGGAGTACAATGAGCAGTTCTTC.

The V gene is TRBV28, the J gene TRBJ1-2; the match to TRBD1 covers 8 bases. The J segment lost 8 bases and the V segment lost 4 bases, leaving 9 bases of the junction unmatched. The germline CDR1 and CDR2 sequences are MDHEN and SYDVKM. This CDR3 has 14 amino acids. CDR3 DNA sequence: TGTGCCAGCAGTTACGGACAGGGCGGTTCGGGCTACACCTTC. Amino acid sequence: CASSYGQGGSGYTF.

This chain joins TRBV5-5 and TRBJ2-5; 8 nucleotides align to TRBD1. The CDR3 spans 16 residues. Germline V CDR1 and CDR2: SGHKS, YYEKEE (reference sequence). Trimming at V came to 0 bases and at J to 5 bases, leaving 9 bases not matched to a gene. CDR3 in amino acids: CASSLVLTGDGETQYF. CDR3 in DNA: TGTGCCAGCAGCTTGGTACTGACAGGGGACGGGGAGACCCAGTACTTC. Looking up the rest from reference TRBV5-5 and TRBJ2-5 gives the full variable domain: DAGVTQSPTHLIKTRGQQVTLRCSPISGHKSVSWYQQVLGQGPQFIFQYYEKEERGRGNFPDRFSARQFPNYSSELNVNALLLGDSALYLCASSLVLTGDGETQYFGPGTRLLVL.

The table lists this clone with a few counts. V is TRBV28 and J is TRBJ1-6; weak D call: TRBD1 (5 bases). V lost 7 bases to trimming and J lost 1 base, with 17 bases between them. Germline CDR1 and CDR2: MDHEN and SYDVKM. This CDR3 has 17 residues. The DNA for the CDR3 is TGTGCCAGCACCGACCTTCCACGGGGGTCCTATAATTCACCCCTCCACTTT. Translation gives CASTDLPRGSYNSPLHF.

The chain combines TRBV14 with TRBJ2-7; 7 bases align to TRBD2. V gave up 0 bases and J gave up 0 bases; unmatched junction bases: 11. CDR3 length: 18 amino acids. Germline CDR1 and CDR2: SGHDN and FVKESK. CDR3 residues: CASSQDRGAGALSYEQYF. The CDR3 DNA reads TGTGCCAGCAGCCAAGATCGGGGTGCGGGAGCCCTCTCCTACGAGCAGTACTTC. Supplemented by reference TRBV14 and TRBJ2-7, the full variable domain reads EAGVTQFPSHSVIEKGQTVTLRCDPISGHDNLYWYRRVMGKEIKFLLHFVKESKQDESGMPNNRFLAERTGGTYSTLKVQPAELEDSGVYFCASSQDRGAGALSYEQYFGPGTRLTVT.

The rearrangement joins TRBV19 to TRBJ1-5; D gene unclear. CDR1 LNHDA and CDR2 SQIVND come from the germline V gene (reference sequence). V gave up 7 bases and J gave up 7 bases, with 11 bases separating them. The CDR3 covers 12 residues. The CDR3 spells CASNSPTQPQHF. The CDR3 bases are TGTGCCAGTAACAGTCCCACGCAGCCCCAGCATTTT.